The entry below gives a single T cell receptor beta chain sequence along with its context. Antigen unknown. This record comes from a study of cytomegalovirus exposure and HLA in healthy donors. Study details: The approximately 120 million unique TCR beta sequences, from roughly 180 million T cells, were found by an earlier analysis.

The CDR3 covers 14 residues. Per the germline V gene, CDR1 is PRHDT and CDR2 is FYEKMQ (reference sequence). Trimming removed 1 base at V and 6 bases at J, with 13 bases between. The PCR contained 60 Vbeta and 13 Jbeta primers. Only in-frame clones appear in the TCRdb table, and some are missing; sequencing was by immunoSEQ multiplex PCR. This sample carries about 160,000 clones, 70% to 90% of them seen once, and the ten largest clones take 7%. Findings of the study overall: As a later analysis showed, a missense DCLRE1C variant was linked to trimming of TCR beta V- and J-genes.

Material for sequencing was PBMCs. This sequence joins TRBV13 and TRBJ2-7; D ambiguous. This TCR was sampled from a woman under 40 in good health and CMV-seropositive. The CDR3 sequence: CASSLVRGAIEQYF. In DNA form, the CDR3 reads TGTGCCAGCAGCTTAGTGCGCGGCGCGATCGAGCAGTACTTC.